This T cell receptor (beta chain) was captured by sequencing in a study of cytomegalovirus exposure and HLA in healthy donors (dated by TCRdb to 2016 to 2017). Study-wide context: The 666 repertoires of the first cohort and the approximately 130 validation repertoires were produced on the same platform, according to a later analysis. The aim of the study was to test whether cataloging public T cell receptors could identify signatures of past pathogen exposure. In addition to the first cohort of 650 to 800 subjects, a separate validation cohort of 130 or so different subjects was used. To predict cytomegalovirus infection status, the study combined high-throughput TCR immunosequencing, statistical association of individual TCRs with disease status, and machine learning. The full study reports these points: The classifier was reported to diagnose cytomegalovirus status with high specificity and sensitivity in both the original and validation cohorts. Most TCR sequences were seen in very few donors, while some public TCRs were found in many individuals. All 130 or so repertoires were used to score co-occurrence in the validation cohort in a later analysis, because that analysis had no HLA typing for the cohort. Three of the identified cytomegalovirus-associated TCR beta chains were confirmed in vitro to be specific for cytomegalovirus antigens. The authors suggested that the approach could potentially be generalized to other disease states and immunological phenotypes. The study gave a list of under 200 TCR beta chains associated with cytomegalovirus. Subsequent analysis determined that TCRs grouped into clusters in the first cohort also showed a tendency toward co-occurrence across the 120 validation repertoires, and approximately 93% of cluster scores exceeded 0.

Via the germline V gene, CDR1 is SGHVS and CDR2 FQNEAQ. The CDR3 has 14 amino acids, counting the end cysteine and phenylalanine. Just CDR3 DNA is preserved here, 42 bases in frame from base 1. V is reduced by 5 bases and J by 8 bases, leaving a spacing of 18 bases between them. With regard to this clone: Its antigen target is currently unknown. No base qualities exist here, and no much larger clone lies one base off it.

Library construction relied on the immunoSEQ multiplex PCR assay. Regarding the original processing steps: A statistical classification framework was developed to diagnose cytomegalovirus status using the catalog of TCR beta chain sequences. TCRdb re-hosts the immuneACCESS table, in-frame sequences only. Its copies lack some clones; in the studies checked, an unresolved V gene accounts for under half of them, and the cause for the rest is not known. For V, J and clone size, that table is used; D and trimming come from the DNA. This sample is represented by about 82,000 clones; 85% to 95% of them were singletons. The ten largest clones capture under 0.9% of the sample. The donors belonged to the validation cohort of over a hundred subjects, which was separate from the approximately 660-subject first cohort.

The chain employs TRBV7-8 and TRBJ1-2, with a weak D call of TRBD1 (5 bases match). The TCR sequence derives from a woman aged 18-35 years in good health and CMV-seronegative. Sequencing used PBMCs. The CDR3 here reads CASSRGTAGKGYTF. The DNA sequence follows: TGTGCCAGCAGCCGCGGGACGGCCGGGAAAGGCTACACCTTC.